One sample yielded the 22 T cell receptor beta chains listed below, sequenced in a study of beta chain features in type 1 diabetes. cDNA synthesis used the whole RNA isolate, giving expressed TCRB sequences. TCRdb's table, derived via immunoSEQ multiplex PCR, lists solely in-frame clones and lacks some. This table holds 350,000 to 400,000 clones, around 15% found once. Sequenced input: naive CD4+ T cells from blood. The receptors stem from a young woman in good health.

The chain employs TRBV11-2 and TRBJ1-2; TRBD1 aligns across 7 bases. V lost 2 bases, J lost 7 bases, and 13 bases stayed unmatched. This CDR3 region has 16 residues. From germline, CDR1 is SGHAT and CDR2 FQNNGV. The CDR3 DNA is TGTGCCAGCAGCTTACTAAGCACAGGGGCGGAGGGTGGCTACACCTTC. It is translated as CASSLLSTGAEGGYTF.

In its sample, this clone was seen a few times. The rearrangement uses TRBV9 and TRBJ1-2; TRBD1 matches 7 bases. Germline loops: CDR1 SGDLS, CDR2 YYNGEE. Trimming took 4 bases from V and 2 from J; bases not matched to a gene: 8. This CDR3 is built from 15 residues. In DNA form, the CDR3 reads TGTGCCAGCAGCATGGGGGACAGCTACAACTATGGCTACACCTTC. Protein: CASSMGDSYNYGYTF. Filled out from reference TRBV9 and TRBJ1-2, the complete variable domain reads DSGVTQTPKHLITATGQRVTLRCSPRSGDLSVYWYQQSLDQGLQFLIQYYNGEERAKGNILERFSAQQFPDLHSELNLSSLELGDSALYFCASSMGDSYNYGYTFGSGTRLTVV.

This clone occurred a few times. The chain has TRBV7-3 and TRBJ2-7; D perhaps matches TRBD1 (6 bases). Germline assignment: CDR1 SGHTA and CDR2 FQGTGA. Trimming left V 6 bases short and J 0 bases short, with 15 bases between. The CDR3 has 15 amino acids. This chain's CDR3 is CASSRSPTGSYEQYF. CDR3 DNA: TGTGCCAGCAGTCGATCCCCGACAGGCTCCTACGAGCAGTACTTC.

A few counts support this clone. The genes are TRBV2 and TRBJ2-2, with D unclear. The CDR3 spans 14 residues. Germline V gene lookup returns CDR1 SNHLY and CDR2 FYNNEI. Trimming removed 5 bases at V and 6 bases at J, with 13 bases between. The CDR3 DNA is TGTGCCAGCAGTCCGTCGACTGGAGCCGGGGAGCTGTTTTTT. Its translation: CASSPSTGAGELFF.

The chain links TRBV6-5 to TRBJ2-3; D remains unclear. The CDR3 is 11 residues long. Germline assignment: CDR1 MNHEY and CDR2 SVGAGI. Trimming took off 2 bases at V and 6 bases at J, with 3 bases between the two ends. In DNA, the CDR3 is TGTGCCAGCAGTTACGGCGATACGCAGTATTTT. Translated, it gives CASSYGDTQYF.

The V gene is TRBV29-1, the J gene TRBJ2-3; 10 nucleotides agree with TRBD2. The germline V gene has CDR1 SQVTM and CDR2 ANQGSEA. The V segment lost 6 bases and the J segment 3 bases; nucleotides outside the gene matches: 6. This CDR3 has 14 residues. The DNA of the CDR3 is TGCAGCGTGAAATCTAGCGGGAGAACAGATACGCAGTATTTT. Its translation: CSVKSSGRTDTQYF.

The J gene is TRBJ2-1, the V gene TRBV4-3; the D is unclear. V was clipped by 0 bases and J by 4 bases, with 19 bases between them. Germline CDR1 LGHNA, CDR2 YSLEER. This CDR3 is built from 18 residues. The CDR3 loop is CASSQEYGGTSLYNEQFF. CDR3 DNA sequence: TGCGCCAGCAGCCAAGAATACGGCGGAACGTCACTTTACAATGAGCAGTTCTTC.

V and J are TRBV19 and TRBJ2-7; TRBD1 matches at 8 bases. Germline V lookup: CDR1 LNHDA, CDR2 SQIVND (reference sequence). The V and J ends lost 6 bases and 3 bases, in that order; junction bases with no gene match: 7. CDR3 length equals 14 residues. Here the CDR3 reads CASRPGQAFYEQYF. The DNA for the CDR3 is TGTGCCAGTAGACCGGGACAGGCATTCTACGAGCAGTACTTC.

A few counts support this clone. This rearrangement joins TRBV30 to TRBJ2-3; TRBD2 aligns across 8 bases. This CDR3 spans 16 amino acids. Germline values: CDR1 GTSNPN, CDR2 SVGIG (reference sequence). V shed 3 bases and J 0 bases; nucleotides not matched to a gene: 8. Written as DNA, the CDR3 is TGTGCCTGGAGAAAAGGACTAGCCTCTAGCACAGATACGCAGTATTTT. Protein: CAWRKGLASSTDTQYF.

The chain carries TRBV29-1 and TRBJ2-7; D call uncertain. This CDR3 has 13 residues. Looked up from germline, CDR1 is SQVTM and CDR2 is ANQGSEA. V lost 6 bases, J lost 1 base, and 13 bases lay in between. DNA of the CDR3: TGCAGCGTCGCCAGGTTGCATTCCTACGAGCAGTACTTC. Translation gives CSVARLHSYEQYF.

V and J are TRBV27 and TRBJ1-1; possibly TRBD1 for D (6 bases). The V end was cut by 3 bases, the J end by 1 base, with 9 bases between. The V gene's germline CDR1 is MNHEY and CDR2 SMNVEV (reference sequence). CDR3 length: 14 amino acids. The CDR3 spells CASSFKQGNTEAFF. The CDR3, as DNA: TGTGCCAGCAGTTTCAAACAGGGGAACACTGAAGCTTTCTTT.

The J gene is TRBJ1-1, the V gene TRBV29-1; possibly TRBD1 for D (5 bases). Looked up from germline, CDR1 is SQVTM and CDR2 is ANQGSEA. Deletions cut 3 bases from V and 4 bases from J, with 6 bases between. The CDR3 has 11 residues. The CDR3 nucleotides are TGCAGCGTTGAGCAGGGCACTGAAGCTTTCTTT. Encoded protein: CSVEQGTEAFF.

The rearrangement joins TRBV10-3 to TRBJ2-3; no clear D. CDR3 length: 14 amino acids. Per the germline V gene, CDR1 is ENHRY and CDR2 is SYGVKD. Trimming removed 5 bases at V and 0 bases at J, with 9 bases between. The chain's CDR3 is CAISLQLSTDTQYF. The CDR3 bases are TGTGCCATCAGTTTGCAACTTAGCACAGATACGCAGTATTTT.

This chain uses TRBV18 with TRBJ2-5; 9 bases agree with TRBD1. This CDR3 region has 17 residues. The V gene's germline CDR1 is KGHSH and CDR2 LQKENI. The ends lost 6 bases at V and 2 bases at J; junction bases unmatched: 13. In DNA form, the CDR3 reads TGTGCCAGCTCGCTCCGTAAAGGGACAGGGTGGCAAGAGACCCAGTACTTC. This codes for CASSLRKGTGWQETQYF.

The chain is built from TRBV27 and TRBJ2-7; 7 nucleotides match TRBD1. The ends lost 8 bases at V and 0 bases at J; junction bases unmatched: 7. This CDR3 has 14 amino acids. Germline V gives CDR1 MNHEY, CDR2 SMNVEV (reference sequence). CDR3 sequence reads: CASRLQGSSYEQYF. CDR3 nucleotides: TGTGCCAGCCGTCTACAGGGGAGCTCCTACGAGCAGTACTTC.

Comments on this clone: Other DNA sequences in the same sample also yield this CDR3. V usage is TRBV7-9 and J usage is TRBJ2-7; possibly TRBD2 for D (6 bases). CDR3 length equals 13 residues. Trimming removed 5 bases from V and 4 bases from J, with 12 bases in between. The germline V gene encodes CDR1 SEHNR and CDR2 FQNEAQ (reference sequence). Here the CDR3 reads CASSLGTLYEQYF. The CDR3 DNA reads as TGTGCCAGCAGCCTCGGGACTCTTTACGAGCAGTACTTC.

This clone was observed a handful of times. The chain couples TRBV4-3 to TRBJ2-7; 9 positions match TRBD1. The CDR3 has 18 residues. After removal of 6 bases from V and 2 bases from J, the junction contained 17 bases not matched to a gene. In germline, CDR1 is LGHNA, CDR2 YSLEER. The CDR3: CASRAKESRTGETYEQYF. The CDR3 DNA reads as TGCGCCAGCAGAGCCAAGGAGAGTCGGACAGGGGAAACCTACGAGCAGTACTTC.

This rearrangement joins TRBV27 to TRBJ2-7, with 7 bases lining up with TRBD2. J was trimmed by 2 bases and V by 4 bases; bases with no gene match: 8. The CDR3 is 15 amino acids. CDR1 is MNHEY, CDR2 SMNVEV, per germline (reference sequence). The CDR3 sequence: CASSSRRGGTYEQYF. For the CDR3, the DNA is TGTGCCAGCAGTTCGCGGCGCGGGGGTACCTACGAGCAGTACTTC.

The V call is TRBV4-2, the J call TRBJ2-7; 10 bases are shared with TRBD2. The germline V gene encodes CDR1 LGHNA and CDR2 YNFKEQ. V trimming: 0 bases; J trimming: 5 bases; junction bases outside the gene matches: 7. This CDR3 comprises 16 residues. The CDR3 region has the DNA TGTGCCAGCAGCCAAGACCCCCTAGCGGGAGAGAACGAGCAGTACTTC. It is translated as CASSQDPLAGENEQYF.

This clone was picked up a small number of times. V is TRBV7-2 and J is TRBJ2-1; possible D gene TRBD1, 5 bases. Trimming stripped 7 bases from V and 6 bases from J, with 25 bases between. Per germline, CDR1 SGHTA and CDR2 FQGNSA. The CDR3 loop spans 17 amino acids. CDR3 loop: CASTLLGWGEVSNEQFF. The CDR3 DNA sequence: TGTGCCAGCACACTCCTTGGCTGGGGCGAGGTTAGCAATGAGCAGTTCTTC.

This clone was seen only a few times. This sequence joins TRBV19 and TRBJ1-5; perhaps TRBD1 as D (5 bases). Per germline, CDR1 LNHDA and CDR2 SQIVND (reference sequence). V was shortened by 1 base and J by 0 bases, with 10 bases between the two germline ends. The CDR3 totals 16 residues. CDR3 in amino acids: CASSIGQLHSNQPQHF. The CDR3 DNA reads as TGTGCCAGTAGTATAGGACAGCTCCATAGCAATCAGCCCCAGCATTTT.

The chain employs TRBV9 and TRBJ2-1; 7 bases map to TRBD1. CDR1 and CDR2 (germline): SGDLS, YYNGEE. This CDR3 spans 16 amino acids. V dropped 4 bases and J dropped 4; count of bases not matched to a gene: 11. Here the CDR3 DNA reads TGTGCCAGCAGCCCGGCGGACAGGAGCATGTACAATGAGCAGTTCTTC. Translated: CASSPADRSMYNEQFF.